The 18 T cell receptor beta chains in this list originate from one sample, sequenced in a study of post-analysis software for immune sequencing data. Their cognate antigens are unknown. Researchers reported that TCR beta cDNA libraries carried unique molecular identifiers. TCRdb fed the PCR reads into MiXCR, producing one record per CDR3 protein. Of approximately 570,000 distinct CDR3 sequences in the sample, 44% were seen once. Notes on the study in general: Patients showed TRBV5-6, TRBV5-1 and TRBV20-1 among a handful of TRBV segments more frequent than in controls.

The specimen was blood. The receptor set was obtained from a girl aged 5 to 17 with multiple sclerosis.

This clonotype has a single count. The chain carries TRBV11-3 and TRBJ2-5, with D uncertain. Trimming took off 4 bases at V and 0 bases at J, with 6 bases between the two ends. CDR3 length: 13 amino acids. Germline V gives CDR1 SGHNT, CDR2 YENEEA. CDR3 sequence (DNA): TGTGCCAGCAGCTGTAGTGACCAAGAGACCCAGTACTTC. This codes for CASSCSDQETQYF.

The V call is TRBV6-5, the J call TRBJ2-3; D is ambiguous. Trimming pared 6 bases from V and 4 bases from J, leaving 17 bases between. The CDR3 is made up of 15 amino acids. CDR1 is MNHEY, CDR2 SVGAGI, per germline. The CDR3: CASSQESLRADTQYF. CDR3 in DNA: TGTGCCAGCAGCCAGGAGTCTCTTCGGGCAGATACGCAGTATTTT.

The CDR3 protein is CASSLDRSSGQKDTQYF. CDR3 in DNA: TGTGCCAGCAGCTTAGATCGATCGAGCGGTCAAAAAGATACGCAGTATTTT. The V and J genes are TRBV11-3 and TRBJ2-3; D possibly corresponds to TRBD2 (5 bases). The ends were cut back, 0 bases at V and 5 bases at J, with 18 bases in the middle. Germline CDR1 is SGHNT and CDR2 is YENEEA. The CDR3 length is 17 residues.

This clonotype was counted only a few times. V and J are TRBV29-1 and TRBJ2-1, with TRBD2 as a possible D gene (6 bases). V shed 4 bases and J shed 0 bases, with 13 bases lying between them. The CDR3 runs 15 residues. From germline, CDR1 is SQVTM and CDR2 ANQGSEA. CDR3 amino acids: CSVAASESSYNEQFF. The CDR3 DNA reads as TGCAGCGTTGCCGCTAGCGAGAGCTCCTACAATGAGCAGTTCTTC.

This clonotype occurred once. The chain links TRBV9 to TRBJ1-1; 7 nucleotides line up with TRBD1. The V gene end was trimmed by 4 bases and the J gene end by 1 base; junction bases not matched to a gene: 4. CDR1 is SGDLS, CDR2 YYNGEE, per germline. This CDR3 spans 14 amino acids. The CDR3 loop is CASSPRGKNTEAFF. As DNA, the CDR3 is TGTGCCAGCAGCCCCAGGGGGAAGAACACTGAAGCTTTCTTT.

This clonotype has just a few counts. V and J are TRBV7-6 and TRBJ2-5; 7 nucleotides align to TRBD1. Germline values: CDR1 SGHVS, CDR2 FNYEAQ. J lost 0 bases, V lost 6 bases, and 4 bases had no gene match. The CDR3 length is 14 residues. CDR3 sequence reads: CASSLDRNQETQYF. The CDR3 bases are TGTGCCAGCAGTTTGGACAGGAACCAAGAGACCCAGTACTTC.

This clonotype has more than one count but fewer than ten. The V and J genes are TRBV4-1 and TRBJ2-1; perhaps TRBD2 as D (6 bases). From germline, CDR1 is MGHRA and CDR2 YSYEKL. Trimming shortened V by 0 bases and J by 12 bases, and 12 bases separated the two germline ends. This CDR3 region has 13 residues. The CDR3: CASSQESARGQFF. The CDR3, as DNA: TGCGCCAGCAGCCAAGAATCCGCGCGGGGGCAGTTCTTC.

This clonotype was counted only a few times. CDR3 DNA sequence: TGTGCCAGCAGCCCTCAGACTAGCGGGAAATCAGATACGCAGTATTTT. This encodes CASSPQTSGKSDTQYF. The chain employs TRBV3-1 and TRBJ2-3; 11 nucleotides match TRBD2. Unmatched junction bases numbered 7, after V lost 4 bases and J lost 4 bases. This CDR3 region has 16 residues. Germline assignment: CDR1 LGHDT and CDR2 YNNKEL (reference sequence).

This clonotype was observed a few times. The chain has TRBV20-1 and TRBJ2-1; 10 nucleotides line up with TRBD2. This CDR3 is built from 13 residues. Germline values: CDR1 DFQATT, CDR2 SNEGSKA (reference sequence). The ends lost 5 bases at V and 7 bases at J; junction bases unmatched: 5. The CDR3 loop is CSAPGTSVNEQFF. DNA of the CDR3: TGCAGTGCTCCCGGGACTAGCGTAAATGAGCAGTTCTTC.

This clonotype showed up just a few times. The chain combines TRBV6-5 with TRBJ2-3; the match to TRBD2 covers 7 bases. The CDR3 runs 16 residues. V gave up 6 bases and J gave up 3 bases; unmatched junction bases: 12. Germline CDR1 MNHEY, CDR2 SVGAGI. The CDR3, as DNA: TGTGCCAGCAGCTCGCCGGGACTACCGCCGACAGATACGCAGTATTTT. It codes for CASSSPGLPPTDTQYF.

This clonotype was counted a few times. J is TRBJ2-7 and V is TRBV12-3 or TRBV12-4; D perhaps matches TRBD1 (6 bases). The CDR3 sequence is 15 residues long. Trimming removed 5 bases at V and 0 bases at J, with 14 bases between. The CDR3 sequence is CASSAHRGYSYEQYF. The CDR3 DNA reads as TGTGCCAGCAGTGCCCATAGGGGGTACTCCTACGAGCAGTACTTC.

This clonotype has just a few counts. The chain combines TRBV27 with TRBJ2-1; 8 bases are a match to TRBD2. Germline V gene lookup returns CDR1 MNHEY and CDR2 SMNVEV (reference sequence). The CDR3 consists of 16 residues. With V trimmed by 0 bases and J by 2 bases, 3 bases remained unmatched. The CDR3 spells CASSLSPGGPYNEQFF. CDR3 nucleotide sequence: TGTGCCAGCAGTTTATCCCCGGGGGGGCCCTACAATGAGCAGTTCTTC.

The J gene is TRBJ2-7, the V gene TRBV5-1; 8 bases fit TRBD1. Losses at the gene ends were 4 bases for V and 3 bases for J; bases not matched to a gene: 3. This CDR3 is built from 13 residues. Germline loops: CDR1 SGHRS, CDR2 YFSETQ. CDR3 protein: CASSGGQDYEQYF. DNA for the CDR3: TGCGCCAGCAGCGGGGGACAGGACTACGAGCAGTACTTC.

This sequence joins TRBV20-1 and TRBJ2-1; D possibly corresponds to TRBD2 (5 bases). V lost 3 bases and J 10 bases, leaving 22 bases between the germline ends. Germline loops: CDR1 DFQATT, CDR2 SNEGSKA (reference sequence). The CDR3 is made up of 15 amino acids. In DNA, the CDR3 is TGCAGTGCTAGTATACCCCAGAGGGATTTCGGCGAGCAGTTCTTC. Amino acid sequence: CSASIPQRDFGEQFF.

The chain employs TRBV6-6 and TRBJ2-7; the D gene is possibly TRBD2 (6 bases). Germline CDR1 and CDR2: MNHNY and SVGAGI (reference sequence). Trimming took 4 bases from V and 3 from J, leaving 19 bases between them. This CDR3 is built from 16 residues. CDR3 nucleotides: TGTGCCAGCAGTTGGGGTGGAGGGACGGAGATCTACGAGCAGTACTTC. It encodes CASSWGGGTEIYEQYF.

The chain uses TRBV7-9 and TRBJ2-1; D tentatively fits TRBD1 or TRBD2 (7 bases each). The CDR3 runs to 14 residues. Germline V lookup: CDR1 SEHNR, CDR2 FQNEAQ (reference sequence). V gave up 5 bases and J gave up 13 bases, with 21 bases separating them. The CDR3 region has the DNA TGTGCCAGCAGCCCAGGGGGGGCGGCAGAGACCCAGTTCTTC. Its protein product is CASSPGGAAETQFF.

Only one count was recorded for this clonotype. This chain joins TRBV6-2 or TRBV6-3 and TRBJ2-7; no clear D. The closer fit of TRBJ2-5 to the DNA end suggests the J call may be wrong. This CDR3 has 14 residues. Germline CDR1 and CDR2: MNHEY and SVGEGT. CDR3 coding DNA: TGTGCCAGCCTGAAACAGACGTTGGAGGAGACCCAGTACTTC. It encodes CASLKQTLEETQYF.

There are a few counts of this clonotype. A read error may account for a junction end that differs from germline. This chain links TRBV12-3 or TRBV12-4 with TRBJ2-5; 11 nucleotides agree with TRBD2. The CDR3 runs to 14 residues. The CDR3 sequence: CASRLAGGPETQYF. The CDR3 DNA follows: TGTGCCAGCAGATTAGCGGGAGGGCCGGAGACCCAGTACTTC.